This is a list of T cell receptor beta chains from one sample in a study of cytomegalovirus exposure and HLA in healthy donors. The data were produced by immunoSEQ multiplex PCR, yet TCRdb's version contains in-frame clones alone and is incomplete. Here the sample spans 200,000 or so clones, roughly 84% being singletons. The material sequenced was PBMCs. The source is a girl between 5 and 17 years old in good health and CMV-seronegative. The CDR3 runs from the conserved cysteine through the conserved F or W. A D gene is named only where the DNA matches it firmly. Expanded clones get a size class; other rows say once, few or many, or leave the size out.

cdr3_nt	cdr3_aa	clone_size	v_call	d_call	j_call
TGTGCCAGCAGCCCCCTCCGGGATCAGCCCCAGCATTTT	CASSPLRDQPQHF	-	TRBV7-9	-	TRBJ1-5
TGTGCCAGCAGAACTTTAGAGGTTGCCAAAAACATTCAGTACTTC	CASRTLEVAKNIQYF	-	TRBV6-5	-	TRBJ2-4
TGTGCCAGCAGCGTAGGTCTCGGGTACCACACCTTC	CASSVGLGYHTF	-	TRBV9	-	TRBJ1-2
TGTGCCAGCAGCTTAACCCGGACAGGGCTAGGCTACACCTTC	CASSLTRTGLGYTF	-	TRBV7-2	TRBD1	TRBJ1-2
TGTGCCAGCAGCACCCGGGGGGCCTCGGAGACCCAGTACTTC	CASSTRGASETQYF	-	TRBV9	-	TRBJ2-5
TGTGCCAGCAGTTTTCTGTATGGCTACACCTTC	CASSFLYGYTF	few	TRBV28	-	TRBJ1-2
TGCGCCAGCAGCCAACCAAGTAGGGGGCAGCGGACTGAAGCTTTCTTT	CASSQPSRGQRTEAFF	-	TRBV4-1	TRBD1	TRBJ1-1
TGTGCCAGCAGCTTAGAGTGGGGAGGGGGTAACTATGGCTACACCTTC	CASSLEWGGGNYGYTF	-	TRBV7-2	-	TRBJ1-2
TGTGCCAGCAGCCCTAGACTAGAAAGGGGCAATGAGCAGTTCTTC	CASSPRLERGNEQFF	-	TRBV14	-	TRBJ2-1
TGTGCCAGCAGTTGGTCAGGGGAATTATACACTGAAGCTTTCTTT	CASSWSGELYTEAFF	-	TRBV27	-	TRBJ1-1
TGCAGCGTTGACCCCGGGACAGGGGCTGAAGCTTTCTTT	CSVDPGTGAEAFF	-	TRBV29-1	TRBD1	TRBJ1-1
TGTGCCAGCAGTTTCCGGGACTTTCACAATGAGCAGTTCTTC	CASSFRDFHNEQFF	-	TRBV27	-	TRBJ2-1
TGTGCCAGCAGTCAGTCTCCGGGACATCAAGAGACCCAGTACTTC	CASSQSPGHQETQYF	-	TRBV6-1	-	TRBJ2-5
TGTGCCAGCAGCCTCAGCGGGGGGGCTTTAAAGGACGAGCAGTACTTC	CASSLSGGALKDEQYF	once	TRBV4-2	TRBD2	TRBJ2-7
TGCGCCAGCAGCCGAGCAGGGTATAGCAATCAGCCCCAGCATTTT	CASSRAGYSNQPQHF	-	TRBV4-1	-	TRBJ1-5